Only a few counts were recorded for the clone carrying this T cell receptor (beta chain). The antigen is undetermined. CDR3 length equals 16 residues. Trimming removed 3 bases from V and 2 bases from J; junction bases left unmatched: 6. CDR1 SGHAT and CDR2 FQNNGV come from the germline V gene. The sample belongs to a study of blood T cells in healthy people across ages. General study points: Aged donors had fewer naive CD4+ cells and lower diversity than long-lived donors.

For the second PCR, which ran for roughly 6 to 12 cycles, a sample-barcoded 5' primer and a J-beta primer mix were used. MiXCR was run by TCRdb on the 5' RACE reads, yielding one entry per CDR3 protein. Of fewer than 1,200,000 distinct CDR3 sequences listed, less than 25% were seen once; the top ten hold around 0.75%. Another study also made use of these data, one on T cells of mothers and their children.

The clonotype originates from a girl aged 2-10 years in good health. This chain joins TRBV11-2 and TRBJ2-1; 8 bases fit TRBD2. The specimen was blood. CDR3 nucleotides: TGTGCCAGCAGCTTGGTCAGCGGGAGCGCCTACAATGAGCAGTTCTTC. This encodes CASSLVSGSAYNEQFF.